A selection of T cell receptor beta chains follows, all from one sample in a study of multiple sclerosis patients with progressive multifocal leukoencephalopathy. The assay was immunoSEQ multiplex PCR, and TCRdb's table has in-frame clones only and misses some. Of more than 20,000 clones in the sample, approximately 90% were seen once. The sequences come from PBMCs, collected from a patient treated with natalizumab. The origin of the receptors is a man aged 30 to 39 with multiple sclerosis. The CDR3 runs from the conserved cysteine through the conserved F or W. Fields, in order: V gene, CDR3 protein.

V: TRBV29-1; CDR3: CSVEFQYGGYEQYF
V: TRBV6-5; CDR3: CASSYGGTATEQFF
V: TRBV6-1; CDR3: CASSLSWGFTGELFF
V: TRBV12-5; CDR3: CASGFWTSGRTGELFF
V: TRBV10-3; CDR3: CAISDRGLETQYF
V: TRBV9; CDR3: CASSVGLAGILETQYF
V: TRBV6-6; CDR3: CASSYSDYNEQFF
V: TRBV6-6; CDR3: CASSYLYEQYF
V: TRBV5-1; CDR3: CASSLGGRALDEQFF
V: TRBV6-5; CDR3: CASSRGNSGANVLTF
V: TRBV6-6; CDR3: CASSPIGGTEAFF
V: TRBV18; CDR3: CASSPGTGGYNEQFF
V: TRBV7-9; CDR3: CASSLQGYDYGYTF
V: TRBV7-2; CDR3: CASSLSLRQNTEAFF
V: TRBV6-6; CDR3: CASWVRGLGYNEQFF
V: TRBV19; CDR3: CASSMSLATGSPLHF
V: TRBV5-1; CDR3: CASSLDGQGLNTIYF
V: TRBV13; CDR3: CASSLRIGSIGYEQYF
V: TRBV15; CDR3: CATSTGLAGLTDTQYF
V: TRBV2; CDR3: CASGVGEAGELFF
V: TRBV7-9; CDR3: CASSLYRGEGYTF
V: TRBV6-1; CDR3: CASTSGRGPNYGYTF
V: TRBV18; CDR3: CASSPRQNTEAFF
V: TRBV11-3; CDR3: CASSSKFPPEHFTDTQYF
V: TRBV7-9; CDR3: CASMGLAGARNEQFF
V: TRBV7-7; CDR3: CASSSLLGAAQETQYF
V: TRBV28; CDR3: CASSLSAGGKEKLFF
V: TRBV5-8; CDR3: CASSLIAGRYEQYF
V: TRBV19; CDR3: CASSPRTSGVNEQFF
V: TRBV19; CDR3: CASSEGGFSSYEQYF
V: TRBV6-6; CDR3: CASTKLGSLPGNTIYF
V: TRBV29-1; CDR3: CSVVRASGRGAYNEQFF
V: TRBV11-2; CDR3: CASSPPSPPDRRGTGELFF
V: TRBV5-1; CDR3: CASSFLKDNSPLHF
V: TRBV4-3; CDR3: CASSVPGTNYGYTF
V: TRBV18; CDR3: CASSPPLSSYEQYF
V: TRBV7-3; CDR3: CASSYLGVDGYTF
V: TRBV5-1; CDR3: CASSPGTSGSFGTQYF
V: TRBV2; CDR3: CARQASGGLASYNEQFF
V: TRBV19; CDR3: CASRIQTENTEAFF
V: TRBV4-2; CDR3: CASSPLAGGPNEQFF
V: TRBV7-9; CDR3: CASSFDTSTGTGELFF
V: TRBV9; CDR3: CASSVGHEHGYTF